Below, 30 T cell receptor beta chains from the same sample are listed, as sequenced in a study of cytomegalovirus exposure and HLA in healthy donors. PCR primers comprised 60 Vbeta and 13 Jbeta primers. Profiling relied on immunoSEQ multiplex PCR, and the TCRdb table lists in-frame clones only, not all of them. The sample records over 100,000 clones, 73% being singletons. Sequenced: PBMCs. The receptors here all came from a man aged 35 to 55 in good health and CMV-seronegative.

J is TRBJ1-1 and V is TRBV29-1; the D is unclear. Trimming shortened V by 3 bases and J by 4 bases, and 15 bases separated the two germline ends. Germline assignment: CDR1 SQVTM and CDR2 ANQGSEA. The CDR3 contains 14 residues. The CDR3 DNA reads TGCAGCGTTGACTCCCCGGGATTGGGCACTGAAGCTTTCTTT. Translated, it gives CSVDSPGLGTEAFF.

The CDR3, as DNA: TGTGCCAGCAGCCCCGAGGCAGGGGCCTACGAGCAGTACTTC. Its protein is CASSPEAGAYEQYF. The V and J genes are TRBV11-3 and TRBJ2-7, with a possible D match to TRBD1 (6 bases). Trimming removed 5 bases at V and 2 bases at J, with 13 bases between. Germline V CDR1 and CDR2: SGHNT, YENEEA. The CDR3 consists of 14 residues.

The CDR3 here is CASSIGGSQEKLFF. CDR3 bases: TGTGCCAGTAGTATAGGGGGCTCACAGGAAAAACTGTTTTTT. The chain combines TRBV19 with TRBJ1-4; D might be TRBD1 (5 bases). Germline CDR1 is LNHDA and CDR2 is SQIVND (reference sequence). V lost 1 base and J 8 bases, leaving 11 bases between the germline ends. The CDR3 totals 14 residues.

This chain uses TRBV5-6 with TRBJ2-1; no reliable D call. The CDR3 runs to 13 residues. Germline V gene data show CDR1 as SGHDT and CDR2 as YYEEEE. Trimming shortened V by 0 bases and J by 5 bases, and 6 bases separated the two germline ends. CDR3 protein: CASSLDEDNEQFF. The CDR3 nucleotides are TGTGCCAGCAGCTTGGACGAGGACAATGAGCAGTTCTTC.

This clone was counted a few times. The chain combines TRBV6-6 with TRBJ2-2, with TRBD2 identical over 7 bases. Germline trimming cut 4 bases from V and 7 bases from J; bases unmatched to any gene: 3. The CDR3 contains 13 residues. Germline V gives CDR1 MNHNY, CDR2 SVGAGI (reference sequence). In nucleotides, the CDR3 is TGTGCCAGCAGTTGGGGGGGAGACGGGGAGCTGTTTTTT. Translation: CASSWGGDGELFF.

In its sample, this clone was seen once. The CDR3: CASSLVQGVDEQFF. CDR3 sequence (DNA): TGTGCCAGCAGCTTAGTGCAGGGTGTGGATGAGCAGTTCTTC. The rearrangement links TRBV7-9 to TRBJ2-1, with D possibly being TRBD1 (5 bases). Trimming removed 1 base at V and 8 bases at J, with 12 bases between. CDR1 and CDR2 from the germline V gene are SEHNR and FQNEAQ (reference sequence). The CDR3 sequence is 14 residues long. Full variable domain (rest looked up from reference TRBV7-9 and TRBJ2-1): DTGVSQNPRHKITKRGQNVTFRCDPISEHNRLYWYRQTLGQGPEFLTYFQNEAQLEKSRLLSDRFSAERPKGSFSTLEIQRTEQGDSAMYLCASSLVQGVDEQFFGPGTRLTVL.

This chain uses TRBV6-5 with TRBJ2-7; D is uncertain. Trimming cost V 6 bases and J 1 base, with 10 bases left between them. This CDR3 region has 13 residues. Germline V gene data show CDR1 as MNHEY and CDR2 as SVGAGI. In DNA, the CDR3 is TGTGCCAGCAGCCCAGGTGCGTCCTACGAGCAGTACTTC. Protein sequence: CASSPGASYEQYF.

The chain carries TRBV5-8 and TRBJ2-3, with 7 bases that match TRBD1. Unmatched junction bases numbered 1, after V lost 0 bases and J lost 0 bases. The CDR3 runs 15 residues. Germline assignment: CDR1 SGHTS and CDR2 YDEGEE. This chain's CDR3 is CASSLETGSTDTQYF. The CDR3, as DNA: TGTGCCAGCAGCTTGGAGACAGGGAGCACAGATACGCAGTATTTT.

The table lists this clone with a few counts. V is TRBV4-1 and J is TRBJ2-7; 8 nucleotides match TRBD2. The CDR3 runs to 17 residues. With V trimmed by 0 bases and J by 1 base, 8 bases remained unmatched. CDR1 is MGHRA and CDR2 is YSYEKL in the germline V gene. Here the CDR3 DNA reads TGCGCCAGCAGCCAAGACGGGAGCGGGGGTTTGTCCTACGAGCAGTACTTC. Translating it yields CASSQDGSGGLSYEQYF.

The CDR3 region is CAISAARDMNTEAFF. The CDR3 DNA follows: TGTGCCATCAGTGCCGCCAGGGACATGAACACTGAAGCTTTCTTT. The V and J genes are TRBV10-3 and TRBJ1-1, with D perhaps TRBD1 (6 bases). In germline, CDR1 is ENHRY, CDR2 SYGVKD. This CDR3 is built from 15 residues. With 4 bases removed from V and 0 bases from J, the gap between germline ends came to 12 bases.

The chain carries TRBV18 and TRBJ2-3; D possibly corresponds to TRBD1 (6 bases). Per the germline V gene, CDR1 is KGHSH and CDR2 is LQKENI. The CDR3 extends over 15 amino acids. V dropped 3 bases and J dropped 5 bases, with 15 bases sitting between them. The CDR3 DNA follows: TGTGCCAGCTCACCCCAACAGGGCTCGGGAGATACGCAGTATTTT. It yields the protein CASSPQQGSGDTQYF.

The chain uses TRBV11-2 and TRBJ2-1, with 12 bases matching TRBD1. The CDR3 consists of 17 residues. Per the germline V gene, CDR1 is SGHAT and CDR2 is FQNNGV. V shed 1 base and J 4 bases; nucleotides not matched to a gene: 5. The CDR3 loop is CASSLAPGQGAYNEQFF. Here the CDR3 DNA reads TGTGCCAGCAGCTTAGCCCCGGGACAGGGGGCTTACAATGAGCAGTTCTTC.

The V call is TRBV5-8, the J call TRBJ2-3, with 10 bases lining up with TRBD2. Germline CDR1 reads SGHTS; CDR2 reads YDEGEE. CDR3 length equals 15 residues. Losses at the gene ends were 3 bases for V and 1 base for J; bases not matched to a gene: 2. The CDR3 sequence is CASSSGTSGTDTQYF. CDR3 nucleotides: TGTGCCAGCAGCTCTGGGACTAGCGGCACAGATACGCAGTATTTT. The full variable domain, with the rest looked up from reference TRBV5-8 and TRBJ2-3, is EAGVTQSPTHLIKTRGQQATLRCSPISGHTSVYWYQQALGLGLQFLLWYDEGEERNRGNFPPRFSGRQFPNYSSELNVNALELEDSALYLCASSSGTSGTDTQYFGPGTRLTVL.

The chain carries TRBV5-1 and TRBJ2-2, with D possibly being TRBD1 (8 bases). V was cut by 4 bases and J by 6 bases, with 16 bases left in between. Germline V gene data show CDR1 as SGHRS and CDR2 as YFSETQ. CDR3 size: 15 residues. The chain's CDR3 is CASSTGQGGPGELFF. The CDR3 DNA reads TGCGCCAGCAGCACCGGACAGGGAGGGCCCGGGGAGCTGTTTTTT.

This clone was seen repeatedly, ten times or more. The genes are TRBV6-5 and TRBJ2-1, with TRBD2 matching 13 bases. The CDR3 has 14 amino acids. V was clipped by 4 bases and J by 15 bases; unmatched bases: 9. Germline-derived CDR1 and CDR2 are MNHEY and SVGAGI. The DNA of the CDR3 is TGTGCCAGCAGTTGGACTAGCGGGGGCGGTCAGCGGTTCTTC. Translating it yields CASSWTSGGGQRFF.

The chain carries TRBV7-3 and TRBJ2-1, with 7 bases aligning to TRBD2. V gave up 0 bases and J gave up 6 bases; unmatched junction bases: 2. This CDR3 contains 14 residues. Germline V CDR1 and CDR2: SGHTA, FQGTGA. The CDR3 nucleotides read TGTGCCAGCAGCTTAACGGGGGAGGGCAATGAGCAGTTCTTC. Its translation is CASSLTGEGNEQFF.

This clone appeared a few times. The chain couples TRBV9 to TRBJ2-1, with a weak D call TRBD1 (7 bases). Looked up from germline, CDR1 is SGDLS and CDR2 is YYNGEE. V lost 4 bases, J lost 7 bases, and 21 bases lay in between. The CDR3 length is 16 residues. CDR3: CASSTGSRGADNEQFF. The CDR3 DNA sequence: TGTGCCAGCAGCACCGGTAGCAGGGGGGCCGATAATGAGCAGTTCTTC. Filled out from reference TRBV9 and TRBJ2-1, the complete variable domain reads DSGVTQTPKHLITATGQRVTLRCSPRSGDLSVYWYQQSLDQGLQFLIQYYNGEERAKGNILERFSAQQFPDLHSELNLSSLELGDSALYFCASSTGSRGADNEQFFGPGTRLTVL.

This chain uses TRBV4-3 with TRBJ1-4, with 7 bases lining up with TRBD1. This CDR3 is 14 amino acids long. V trimming: 6 bases; J trimming: 6 bases; junction bases outside the gene matches: 7. The germline CDR1 and CDR2 sequences are LGHNA and YSLEER. The CDR3 spells CASSPGGWDEKLFF. In DNA form, the CDR3 reads TGCGCCAGCAGTCCAGGGGGATGGGATGAAAAACTGTTTTTT.

This clone has a handful of counts. The chain is built from TRBV29-1 and TRBJ1-1; 7 nucleotides line up with TRBD1. This CDR3 contains 13 residues. Germline V lookup: CDR1 SQVTM, CDR2 ANQGSEA. The V segment lost 1 base and the J segment 6 bases; nucleotides outside the gene matches: 5. The CDR3 region is CSVEVRQGSEAFF. CDR3 nucleotide sequence: TGCAGCGTTGAAGTCAGACAGGGTTCTGAAGCTTTCTTT.

This clone was picked up one time. This chain joins TRBV19 and TRBJ1-6, with no clear D. V dropped 3 bases and J dropped 6 bases, with 12 bases sitting between them. The CDR3 is 15 residues long. Germline CDR1 LNHDA, CDR2 SQIVND (reference sequence). The CDR3 region is CASSITEPSNSPLHF. For the CDR3, the DNA is TGTGCCAGTAGTATCACAGAACCGTCTAATTCACCCCTCCACTTT.

The V gene is TRBV5-4, the J gene TRBJ2-3; TRBD1 is a possible D gene (5 bases). The CDR3 has 14 amino acids. The V gene's germline CDR1 is SGHNT and CDR2 YYREEE (reference sequence). Trimming took 2 bases from V and 0 from J, leaving 7 bases between them. The CDR3 DNA follows: TGTGCCAGCAGCTTAAGGGGTAGCACAGATACGCAGTATTTT. Residues: CASSLRGSTDTQYF.

The genes are TRBV9 and TRBJ2-3, with 10 bases lining up with TRBD2. The V gene's germline CDR1 is SGDLS and CDR2 YYNGEE. Trimming cost V 0 bases and J 1 base; bases outside gene matches: 2. The CDR3 length is 16 residues. The CDR3 loop is CASSVGGTSGTDTQYF. In DNA, the CDR3 is TGTGCCAGCAGCGTAGGAGGGACTAGCGGCACAGATACGCAGTATTTT.

V is TRBV2 and J is TRBJ2-7; 9 positions agree with TRBD1. With 2 bases clipped from V and 4 bases from J, the junction kept 9 bases outside the gene matches. Germline assignment: CDR1 SNHLY and CDR2 FYNNEI. This CDR3 has 16 amino acids. CDR3 DNA sequence: TGTGCCAGCAGTGAAATGAAGGACAGGGGATATTACGAGCAGTACTTC. Translating gives CASSEMKDRGYYEQYF.

The chain joins TRBV7-3 to TRBJ2-2, with 8 bases aligning to TRBD2. CDR1 is SGHTA and CDR2 is FQGTGA in the germline V gene. The V and J ends lost 0 bases and 1 base, in that order; junction bases with no gene match: 4. The CDR3 covers 17 residues. The CDR3 DNA reads as TGTGCCAGCAGCTTAACTCGTCTAGCGGGGAACACCGGGGAGCTGTTTTTT. It encodes CASSLTRLAGNTGELFF.

With regard to this clone: Because the CDR3 is missing its conserved closing phenylalanine or tryptophan, this is likely a read error. Because the CDR3's place on the DNA is in doubt, the DNA is left out and the CDR3 is given as listed by TCRdb. The chain uses TRBV19 and TRBJ1-1; the D call TRBD1 from the table was never checked on the DNA. The CDR3 spans 13 amino acids, including both terminal residues. Germline V CDR1 and CDR2: LNHDA, SQIVND (reference sequence). CDR3 protein: CASSSRQPWKLFI.

The chain recombines TRBV19 with TRBJ2-5, with 13 bases aligning to TRBD2. Germline-derived CDR1 and CDR2 are LNHDA and SQIVND (reference sequence). The trim removed 1 base at V and 2 bases at J, leaving 1 base unmatched. This CDR3 contains 16 residues. As DNA, the CDR3 is TGTGCCAGTAGTATAGGACTAGCGGGGGGACAAGAGACCCAGTACTTC. It is translated as CASSIGLAGGQETQYF.

There are a few counts of this clone. This chain joins TRBV10-3 and TRBJ2-7, with TRBD1 matching 9 bases. With 6 bases clipped from V and 4 bases from J, the junction kept 4 bases outside the gene matches. The CDR3 is 13 residues long. Germline CDR1 is ENHRY and CDR2 is SYGVKD. The CDR3 bases are TGTGCCATCAGATCAGGACAGGGGTACGAGCAGTACTTC. Its protein product is CAIRSGQGYEQYF.

J is TRBJ2-5 and V is TRBV2; 7 bases match TRBD1. The CDR3 covers 14 residues. Germline CDR1 SNHLY, CDR2 FYNNEI. V trimming: 6 bases; J trimming: 2 bases; junction bases outside the gene matches: 6. The CDR3 protein is CASSYRGHQETQYF. CDR3 nucleotides: TGTGCCAGCAGCTACAGGGGCCATCAAGAGACCCAGTACTTC. Full variable domain (rest looked up from reference TRBV2 and TRBJ2-5): EPEVTQTPSHQVTQMGQEVILRCVPISNHLYFYWYRQILGQKVEFLVSFYNNEISEKSEIFDDQFSVERPDGSNFTLKIRSTKLEDSAMYFCASSYRGHQETQYFGPGTRLLVL.

The chain uses TRBV28 and TRBJ1-5; 9 nucleotides agree with TRBD1. CDR1 is MDHEN, CDR2 SYDVKM, per germline. The CDR3 is 18 residues long. J was trimmed by 0 bases and V by 6 bases; bases with no gene match: 12. Here the CDR3 DNA reads TGTGCCAGCAGGGGATCCGGGACAGGGATTTATAGCAATCAGCCCCAGCATTTT. Its translation: CASRGSGTGIYSNQPQHF.

This clone is a singleton in its sample. The chain joins TRBV30 to TRBJ2-3; 9 bases match TRBD2. V lost 8 bases to trimming and J lost 7 bases; unmatched junction nucleotides: 10. The CDR3 contains 13 residues. Per the germline V gene, CDR1 is GTSNPN and CDR2 is SVGIG (reference sequence). The CDR3 here is CAGVLAGRYTQYF. The DNA of the CDR3 is TGTGCCGGGGTTCTAGCGGGGAGATATACGCAGTATTTT.